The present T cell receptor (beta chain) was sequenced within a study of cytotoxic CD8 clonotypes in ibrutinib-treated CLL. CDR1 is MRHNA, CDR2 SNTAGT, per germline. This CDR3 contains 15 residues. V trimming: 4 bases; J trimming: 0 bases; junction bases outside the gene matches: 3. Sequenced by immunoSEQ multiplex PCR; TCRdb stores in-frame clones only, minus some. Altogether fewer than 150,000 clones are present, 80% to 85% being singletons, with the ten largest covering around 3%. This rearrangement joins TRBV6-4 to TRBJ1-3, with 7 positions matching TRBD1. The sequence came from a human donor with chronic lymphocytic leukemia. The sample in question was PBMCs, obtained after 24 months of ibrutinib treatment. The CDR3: CASSGQGISGNTIYF. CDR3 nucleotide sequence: TGTGCCAGCAGTGGACAGGGAATCTCTGGAAACACCATATATTTT.